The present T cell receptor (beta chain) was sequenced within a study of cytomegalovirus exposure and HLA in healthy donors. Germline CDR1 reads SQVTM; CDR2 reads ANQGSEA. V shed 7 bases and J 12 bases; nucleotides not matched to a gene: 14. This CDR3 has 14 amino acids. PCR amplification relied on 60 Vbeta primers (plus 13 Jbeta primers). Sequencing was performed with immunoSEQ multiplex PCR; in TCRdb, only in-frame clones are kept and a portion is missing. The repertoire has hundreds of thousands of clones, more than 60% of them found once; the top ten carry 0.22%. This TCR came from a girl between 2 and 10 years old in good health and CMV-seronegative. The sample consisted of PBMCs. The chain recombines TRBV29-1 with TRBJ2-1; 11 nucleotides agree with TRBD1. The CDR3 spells CSGTTGTGGGRQFF. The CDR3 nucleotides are TGCAGCGGAACTACCGGGACAGGGGGTGGAAGGCAGTTCTTC.